Listed below are T cell receptor beta chains from one sample, sequenced in a study of T cells after yellow fever vaccination. MiXCR, run by TCRdb on the 5' RACE reads, gives a single entry per CDR3 protein. This sample has some 500,000 distinct CDR3 sequences, with roughly 12% found just once. The sample here was PBMCs, taken on the day of the yellow fever booster vaccination. These receptor sequences come from a young man who received the YFV17D yellow fever vaccine. Both conserved end residues are part of each CDR3. A D gene is named only where the DNA matches it firmly. Clone size is shown for a subset of rows, as once, few, many or a class of expanded clone.

TRBV7-2,few,TRBJ1-5,TRBD1,TGTGCCAGCAGCCCAAAGACAGGGCAGGAGCAGCCCCAGCATTTT,CASSPKTGQEQPQHF
TRBV14,NA,TRBJ2-7,NA,TGTGCCAGCAGCCAAGGTGGACGGAACGAGCAGTACTTC,CASSQGGRNEQYF
TRBV5-1,few,TRBJ2-3,TRBD2,TGCGCCAGCAGCTTGGGACTAGCGGGAATGTCAGATACGCAGTATTTT,CASSLGLAGMSDTQYF
TRBV24-1,few,TRBJ2-1,TRBD2,TGTGCCACCAGTGACCGAACTACTAGCGGGAGGGCCGGGGAGCAGTTCTTC,CATSDRTTSGRAGEQFF
TRBV29-1,few,TRBJ1-5,TRBD1,TGCAGCGTCTTACAGGGGAACTCGAATCAGCCCCAGCATTTT,CSVLQGNSNQPQHF
TRBV6-1,NA,TRBJ2-2,NA,TGTGCCAGCACCCCAAATCGGGCCGGGGAGCTGTTTTTT,CASTPNRAGELFF
TRBV14,NA,TRBJ2-1,NA,TGTGCCAGCAGCCTTCGGGGACTGGGGACCTTCGTGGATGAGCAGTTCTTC,CASSLRGLGTFVDEQFF
TRBV6-2/TRBV6-3,few,TRBJ2-3,NA,TGTGCCAGCAGTTACGTAGGACTGGAATCAGATACGCAGTATTTT,CASSYVGLESDTQYF
TRBV14,NA,TRBJ2-5,TRBD2,TGTGCCAGCAGCCACTTCGCCGGGACTAGTCGAGAGACCCAGTACTTC,CASSHFAGTSRETQYF
TRBV28,few,TRBJ2-5,TRBD1,TGTGCCAGCAGCGCGAATGACAGGGGTGGGACCCAGTACTTC,CASSANDRGGTQYF
TRBV28,NA,TRBJ2-5,NA,TGTGCCAGCACTAATTTAGGGAGACAGCAAGAGACCCAGTACTTC,CASTNLGRQQETQYF
TRBV6-2/TRBV6-3,NA,TRBJ2-3,TRBD2,TGTGCCAGCAACGAGGGACTAGCGGGAGGGCCCGAAGATACGCAGTATTTT,CASNEGLAGGPEDTQYF
TRBV19,many,TRBJ2-4,TRBD2,TGTGCCAGTACTCCCTCCGGGGGGGGCGGAAACATTCAGTACTTC,CASTPSGGGGNIQYF
TRBV28,once,TRBJ1-1,NA,TGTGCCAGTAAGACAGGAGTTTCTATGAACACTGAAGCTTTCTTT,CASKTGVSMNTEAFF
TRBV12-3/TRBV12-4,few,TRBJ2-7,TRBD2,TGTGCCAGCCGTTTGGGGACTAGCGGGCCACGGCAGTACTTC,CASRLGTSGPRQYF
TRBV2,few,TRBJ1-2,TRBD1,TGTGCCAGCAGGAAACATACGGAGGGGGCAGGTGGCTACACCTTC,CASRKHTEGAGGYTF
TRBV6-6,NA,TRBJ1-5,NA,TGTGCCAGCAGCCAAAGACCCGATCAGCCCCAGCATTTT,CASSQRPDQPQHF
TRBV5-1,many,TRBJ2-7,NA,TGCGCCAGCAGCGTGGAGAACTCCTACGAGCAGTACTTC,CASSVENSYEQYF
TRBV6-2/TRBV6-3,NA,TRBJ2-7,NA,TGTGCCAGCAGTTTCGGGGACCGCCAAAAGCAGTACTTC,CASSFGDRQKQYF
TRBV7-2,many,TRBJ2-3,NA,TGTGCCAGCAGCTCCACAGGGTCCACAGATACGCAGTATTTT,CASSSTGSTDTQYF
TRBV7-9,many,TRBJ1-1,NA,TGTGCCAGCAGCCCCATGACGATCACTGGGGATGAAGCTTTCTTT,CASSPMTITGDEAFF
TRBV2,NA,TRBJ2-5,NA,TGTGCCACGGCCCAGGGGAGGGAGACCCAGTACTTC,CATAQGRETQYF
TRBV29-1,many,TRBJ2-4,NA,TGCAGCGTTAGACAGAAGCTAGCCAAAAACATTCAGTACTTC,CSVRQKLAKNIQYF
TRBV6-6,NA,TRBJ2-7,NA,TGTGCCAGCGGGAAAGCGGGCGGGTACGAGCAGTACTTC,CASGKAGGYEQYF
TRBV6-2/TRBV6-3,few,TRBJ2-1,NA,TGTGCCAGCAGTTCCCGGGACTGGAGGGGGTCCTACAATGAGCAGTTCTTC,CASSSRDWRGSYNEQFF
TRBV23-1,many,TRBJ2-7,TRBD2,TGCGCCAGCAGTCAATTCGCAGGGCATACTAGCGGGAGGGGCTACGAGCAGTACTTC,CASSQFAGHTSGRGYEQYF